The text below deals with one T cell receptor beta chain. This sample is drawn from a study of blood T cell repertoires in COVID-19. Authors' processing steps: Cell counts per sample came from amplifying reference gene primers. Clones were sequenced by immunoSEQ multiplex PCR, and TCRdb holds only the in-frame ones, with some missing. V, J and clone size are those of that table, while D and trimming were read from the DNA. Counted here are over 350,000 clones, roughly 90% occurring once; the ten biggest clones make up 0.95% to 1%. The ends lost 1 base at V and 5 bases at J; junction bases unmatched: 3. Germline CDR1 KGHSH, CDR2 LQKENI. The CDR3 totals 16 residues. Donors were grouped by their self-reported clinical history.

The rearrangement uses TRBV18 and TRBJ1-6; TRBD1 aligns across 9 bases. The sequence derives from a woman in her thirties with acute COVID-19. The sequenced sample was PBMCs or T cells enriched from blood (not recorded which). CDR3 loop: CASSPLGTGNNSPLHF. The CDR3 DNA reads as TGTGCCAGCTCACCACTCGGGACAGGGAATAATTCACCCCTCCACTTT.